Shown below are 2 T cell receptor beta chains from a single sample sequenced in a study of T cells in localized non-small cell lung cancer. This table comes from immunoSEQ multiplex PCR, and its TCRdb copy is limited to in-frame clones, with some not included. The sample yields 70,000 to 80,000 clones, around 89% seen once. The material sequenced was peripheral blood, taken before any cancer treatment. The origin of the receptors is a woman between 40 and 69 years old with stage I squamous cell lung carcinoma.

The chain carries TRBV9 and TRBJ2-7; D is perhaps TRBD1 or TRBD2 (5 bases each). The CDR3 length is 15 residues. Germline assignment: CDR1 SGDLS and CDR2 YYNGEE. V lost 1 base, J lost 0 bases, and 11 bases lay in between. The CDR3 spells CASSVTWGYSYEQYF. CDR3 nucleotide sequence: TGTGCCAGCAGCGTAACCTGGGGGTACTCCTACGAGCAGTACTTC. The complete variable domain, with remaining parts taken from reference TRBV9 and TRBJ2-7, reads DSGVTQTPKHLITATGQRVTLRCSPRSGDLSVYWYQQSLDQGLQFLIQYYNGEERAKGNILERFSAQQFPDLHSELNLSSLELGDSALYFCASSVTWGYSYEQYFGPGTRLTVT.

J is TRBJ2-6 and V is TRBV4-1, with D unclear. The CDR3 loop spans 15 amino acids. Germline V gives CDR1 MGHRA, CDR2 YSYEKL. Trimming removed 0 bases at V and 0 bases at J, with 3 bases between. This CDR3 is CASSQEVSGANVLTF. The CDR3 DNA sequence: TGCGCCAGCAGCCAAGAAGTCTCTGGGGCCAACGTCCTGACTTTC.